These 8 T cell receptor beta chains share one sample of origin, sequenced in a study of T-cell reconstitution after alpha-beta-depleted transplantation in children. A library of TCRbeta sequences, prepared with unique molecular identifiers, was generated. TCRdb reanalysed the PCR reads using MiXCR and keeps one entry per CDR3 protein. The sample comprises approximately 510,000 distinct CDR3 sequences, about a sixth of which are singletons, and more than 2.5% rests with the top ten. The sample here was PBMCs from the stem cell graft donor, taken from the stem cell graft. Source of these receptors: a human donor who donated a stem cell graft to a child with acute lymphoblastic leukemia.

The gene calls are TRBV9 and TRBJ2-1; 8 nucleotides match TRBD1. Per germline, CDR1 SGDLS and CDR2 YYNGEE. The V and J ends lost 2 bases and 6 bases, in that order; junction bases with no gene match: 7. The CDR3 runs to 15 residues. CDR3 sequence: CASSVNTGQVNEQFF. The DNA for the CDR3 is TGTGCCAGCAGCGTTAACACGGGACAGGTCAATGAGCAGTTCTTC.

This clonotype was seen a few times. CDR3 loop: CASKAGTDEQYF. In DNA, the CDR3 is TGTGCCAGTAAAGCTGGGACCGACGAGCAGTACTTC. The chain combines TRBV19 with TRBJ2-7, with D perhaps given as TRBD1 or TRBD2 (5 bases each). Between the trimmed V and J ends, which lost 7 bases and 5 bases, there was a span of 12 bases. The CDR3 spans 12 residues. Germline CDR1 and CDR2: LNHDA and SQIVND (reference sequence). Full variable domain (missing parts from reference TRBV19 and TRBJ2-7): DGGITQSPKYLFRKEGQNVTLSCEQNLNHDAMYWYRQDPGQGLRLIYYSQIVNDFQKGDIAEGYSVSREKKESFPLTVTSAQKNPTAFYLCASKAGTDEQYFGPGTRLTVT.

The chain uses TRBV28 and TRBJ2-1; no clear D gene. The CDR3 contains 16 residues. V was shortened by 3 bases and J by 0 bases, with 12 bases between the two germline ends. CDR1 and CDR2 (germline): MDHEN, SYDVKM. The chain's CDR3 is CASSFSLGSSYNEQFF. The CDR3 coding sequence is TGTGCCAGCAGTTTCTCGCTAGGCAGCTCCTACAATGAGCAGTTCTTC.

The V call is TRBV27, the J call TRBJ2-1; D is ambiguous. The CDR3 runs to 13 residues. Trimming took 5 bases from V and 3 from J, leaving 8 bases between them. The germline gives CDR1 MNHEY, CDR2 SMNVEV (reference sequence). The CDR3 loop is CASSPEYYNEQFF. The CDR3 coding sequence is TGTGCCAGCAGTCCCGAATACTACAATGAGCAGTTCTTC.

This clonotype was recorded a few times. The chain uses TRBV9 and TRBJ2-7, with 9 bases lining up with TRBD2. V dropped 3 bases and J dropped 7; count of bases not matched to a gene: 11. The CDR3 has 15 amino acids. CDR1 SGDLS and CDR2 YYNGEE come from the germline V gene. DNA for the CDR3: TGTGCCAGCAGCGATAACCCTAGACTAGCGGTAGAGCAGTACTTC. Its translation: CASSDNPRLAVEQYF.

Only a few counts were recorded for this clonotype. J is TRBJ1-1 and V is TRBV9; no clear D gene. The CDR3 has 12 amino acids. CDR1 SGDLS and CDR2 YYNGEE come from the germline V gene. Trimming took off 3 bases at V and 8 bases at J, with 11 bases between the two ends. CDR3: CASSATYGEAFF. CDR3 coding DNA: TGTGCCAGCAGCGCAACTTACGGGGAAGCTTTCTTT.

The V and J genes are TRBV4-2 and TRBJ1-5, with D unresolved. Germline V gene sequence: CDR1 LGHNA, CDR2 YNFKEQ. The ends were cut back, 0 bases at V and 3 bases at J, with 12 bases in the middle. The length of the CDR3 is 16 residues. The CDR3 region is CASSQESRTVNQPQHF. In nucleotides, the CDR3 is TGTGCCAGCAGCCAAGAAAGCAGGACGGTCAATCAGCCCCAGCATTTT.

This clonotype was detected only a few times. This chain uses TRBV7-6 with TRBJ2-1; D is undetermined. Germline V gene lookup returns CDR1 SGHVS and CDR2 FNYEAQ. The V and J ends lost 1 base and 7 bases respectively, with 11 bases between them. CDR3 length: 14 amino acids. DNA for the CDR3: TGTGCCAGCAGCTTAGTAAGAGCGACTAATGAGCAGTTCTTC. It specifies CASSLVRATNEQFF.